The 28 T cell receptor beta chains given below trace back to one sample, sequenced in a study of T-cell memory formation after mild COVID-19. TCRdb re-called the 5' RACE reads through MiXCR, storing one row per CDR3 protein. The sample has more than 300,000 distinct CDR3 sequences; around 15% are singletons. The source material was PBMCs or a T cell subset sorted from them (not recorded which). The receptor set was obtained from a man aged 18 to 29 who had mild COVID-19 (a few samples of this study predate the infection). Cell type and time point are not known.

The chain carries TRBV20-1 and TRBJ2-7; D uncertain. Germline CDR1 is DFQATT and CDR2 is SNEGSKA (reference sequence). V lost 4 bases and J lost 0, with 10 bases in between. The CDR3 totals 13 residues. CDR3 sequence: CSATGRSSYEQYF. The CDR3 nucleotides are TGCAGTGCTACCGGACGGAGCTCCTACGAGCAGTACTTC.

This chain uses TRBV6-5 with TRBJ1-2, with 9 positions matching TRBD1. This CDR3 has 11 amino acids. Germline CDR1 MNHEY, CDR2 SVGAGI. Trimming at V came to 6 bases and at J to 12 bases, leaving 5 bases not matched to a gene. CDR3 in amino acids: CASRHRDRDTF. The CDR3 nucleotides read TGTGCCAGCAGACACCGGGACAGGGACACCTTC.

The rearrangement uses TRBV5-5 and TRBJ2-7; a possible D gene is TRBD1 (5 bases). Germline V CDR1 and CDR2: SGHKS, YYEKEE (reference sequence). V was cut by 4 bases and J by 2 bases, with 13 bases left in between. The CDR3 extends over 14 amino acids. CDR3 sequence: CASSTGQGPYEQYF. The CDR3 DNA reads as TGTGCCAGCAGCACAGGACAAGGGCCCTACGAGCAGTACTTC.

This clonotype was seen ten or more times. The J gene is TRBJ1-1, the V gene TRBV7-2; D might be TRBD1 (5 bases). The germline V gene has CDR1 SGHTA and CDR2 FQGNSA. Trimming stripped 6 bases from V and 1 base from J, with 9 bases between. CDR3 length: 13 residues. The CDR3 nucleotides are TGTGCCAGCAGTTACCAGGGGAACACTGAAGCTTTCTTT. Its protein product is CASSYQGNTEAFF.

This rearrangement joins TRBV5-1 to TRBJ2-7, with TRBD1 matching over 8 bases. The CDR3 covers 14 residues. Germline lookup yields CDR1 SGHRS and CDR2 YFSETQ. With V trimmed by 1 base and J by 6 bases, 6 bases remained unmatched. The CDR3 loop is CASSLSQGAVEQYF. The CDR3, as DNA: TGCGCCAGCAGCTTGTCCCAGGGGGCCGTCGAGCAGTACTTC.

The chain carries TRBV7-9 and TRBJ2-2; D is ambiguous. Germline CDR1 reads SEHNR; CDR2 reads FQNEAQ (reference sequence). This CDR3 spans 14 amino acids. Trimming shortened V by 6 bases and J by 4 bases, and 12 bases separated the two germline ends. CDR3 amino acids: CASRTVAATGELFF. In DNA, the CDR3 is TGTGCCAGCAGAACGGTAGCTGCCACCGGGGAGCTGTTTTTT.

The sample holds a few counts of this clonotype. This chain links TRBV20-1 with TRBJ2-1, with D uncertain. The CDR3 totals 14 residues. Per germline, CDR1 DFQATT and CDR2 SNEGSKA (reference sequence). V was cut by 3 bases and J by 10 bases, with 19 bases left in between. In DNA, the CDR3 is TGCAGTGCTAGTAGAGGAGACACGCCCCCGGAGCAGTTCTTC. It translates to CSASRGDTPPEQFF.

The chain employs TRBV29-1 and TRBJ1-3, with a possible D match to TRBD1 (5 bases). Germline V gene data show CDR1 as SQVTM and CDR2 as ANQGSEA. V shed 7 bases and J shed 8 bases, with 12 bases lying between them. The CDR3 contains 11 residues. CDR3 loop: CSGRVGDTIYF. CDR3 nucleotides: TGCAGCGGCAGGGTAGGAGACACCATATATTTT.

CDR3 in amino acids: CASSTRLAGGPNEQFF. The CDR3 DNA sequence: TGTGCCAGCAGCACCAGACTAGCGGGGGGGCCTAATGAGCAGTTCTTC. This sequence joins TRBV9 and TRBJ2-1; TRBD2 agrees at 14 bases. There are 16 residues in the CDR3. Germline-derived CDR1 and CDR2 are SGDLS and YYNGEE. V dropped 4 bases and J dropped 7; count of bases not matched to a gene: 7.

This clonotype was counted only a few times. Here the CDR3 DNA reads TGCAGTGCTACCCCGGGGGGGGCAGATACGCAGTATTTT. Translation: CSATPGGADTQYF. The chain carries TRBV20-1 and TRBJ2-3, with 8 bases matching TRBD2. Germline CDR1 and CDR2: DFQATT and SNEGSKA (reference sequence). The CDR3 runs to 13 residues. Germline trimming cut 4 bases from V and 4 bases from J; bases unmatched to any gene: 4.

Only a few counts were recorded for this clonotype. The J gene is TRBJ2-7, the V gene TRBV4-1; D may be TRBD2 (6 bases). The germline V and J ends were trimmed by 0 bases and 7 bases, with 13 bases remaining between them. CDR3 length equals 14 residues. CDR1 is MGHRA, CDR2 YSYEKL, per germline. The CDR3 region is CASSQEGLSREQYF. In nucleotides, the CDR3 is TGCGCCAGCAGCCAAGAGGGACTCAGCCGGGAGCAGTACTTC.

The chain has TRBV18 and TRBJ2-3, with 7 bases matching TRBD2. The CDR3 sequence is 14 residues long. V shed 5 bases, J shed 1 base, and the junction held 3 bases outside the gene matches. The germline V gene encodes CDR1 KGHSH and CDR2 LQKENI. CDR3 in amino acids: CASSFGLGTDTQYF. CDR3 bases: TGTGCCAGCTCATTCGGACTAGGCACAGATACGCAGTATTTT.

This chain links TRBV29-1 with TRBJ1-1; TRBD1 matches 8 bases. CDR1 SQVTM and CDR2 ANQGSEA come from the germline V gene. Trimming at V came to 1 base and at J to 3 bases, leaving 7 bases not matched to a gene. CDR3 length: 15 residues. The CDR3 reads CSVEGSGRGHTEAFF. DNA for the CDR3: TGCAGCGTTGAAGGTAGCGGCAGGGGGCACACTGAAGCTTTCTTT.

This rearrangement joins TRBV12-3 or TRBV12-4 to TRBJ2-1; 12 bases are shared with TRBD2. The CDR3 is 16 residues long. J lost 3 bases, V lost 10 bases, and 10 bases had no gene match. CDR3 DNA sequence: TGTGCCACCGACGGCTTGACTAGCGGGGGCTACAATGAGCAGTTCTTC. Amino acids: CATDGLTSGGYNEQFF.

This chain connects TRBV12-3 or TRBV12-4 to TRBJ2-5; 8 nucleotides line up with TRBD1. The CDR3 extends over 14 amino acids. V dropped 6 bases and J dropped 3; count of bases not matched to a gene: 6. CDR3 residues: CASRPKTGEETQYF. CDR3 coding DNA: TGTGCCAGCAGACCCAAGACAGGGGAAGAGACCCAGTACTTC.

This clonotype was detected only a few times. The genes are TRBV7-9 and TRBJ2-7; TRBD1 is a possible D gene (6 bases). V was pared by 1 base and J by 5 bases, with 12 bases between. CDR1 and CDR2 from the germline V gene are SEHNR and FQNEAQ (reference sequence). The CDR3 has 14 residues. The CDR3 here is CASSLGGRGNEQYF. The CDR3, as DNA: TGTGCCAGCAGCTTAGGTGGCAGGGGTAACGAGCAGTACTTC.

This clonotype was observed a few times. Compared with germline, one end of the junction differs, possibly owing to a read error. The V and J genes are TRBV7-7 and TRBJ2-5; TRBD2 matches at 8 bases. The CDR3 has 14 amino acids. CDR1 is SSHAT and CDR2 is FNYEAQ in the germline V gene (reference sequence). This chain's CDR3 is CASSGSGGPETQYF. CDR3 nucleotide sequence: TGTGCTAGCAGCGGGAGTGGGGGACCAGAGACCCAGTACTTC.

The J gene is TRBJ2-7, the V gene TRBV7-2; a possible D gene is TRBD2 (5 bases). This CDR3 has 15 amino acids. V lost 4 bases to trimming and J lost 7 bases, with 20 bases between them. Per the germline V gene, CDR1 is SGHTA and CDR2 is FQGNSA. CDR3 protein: CASSSQPPPAGEQYF. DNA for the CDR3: TGTGCCAGCAGCTCCCAACCGCCCCCGGCGGGTGAGCAGTACTTC. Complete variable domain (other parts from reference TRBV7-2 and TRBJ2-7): GAGVSQSPSNKVTEKGKDVELRCDPISGHTALYWYRQSLGQGLEFLIYFQGNSAPDKSGLPSDRFSAERTGGSVSTLTIQRTQQEDSAVYLCASSSQPPPAGEQYFGPGTRLTVT.

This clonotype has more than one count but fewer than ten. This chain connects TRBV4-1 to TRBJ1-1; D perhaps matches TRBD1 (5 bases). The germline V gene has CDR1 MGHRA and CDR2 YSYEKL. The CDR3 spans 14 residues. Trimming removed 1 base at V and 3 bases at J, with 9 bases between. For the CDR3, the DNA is TGCGCCAGCAGCCAAGCATGGGGGGACACTGAAGCTTTCTTT. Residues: CASSQAWGDTEAFF.

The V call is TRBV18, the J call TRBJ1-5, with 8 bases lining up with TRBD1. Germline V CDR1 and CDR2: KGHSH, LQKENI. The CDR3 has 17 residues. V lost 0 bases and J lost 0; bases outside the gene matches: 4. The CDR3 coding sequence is TGTGCCAGCTCACCACCCTCGACAGGGGCTAGCAATCAGCCCCAGCATTTT. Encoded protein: CASSPPSTGASNQPQHF.

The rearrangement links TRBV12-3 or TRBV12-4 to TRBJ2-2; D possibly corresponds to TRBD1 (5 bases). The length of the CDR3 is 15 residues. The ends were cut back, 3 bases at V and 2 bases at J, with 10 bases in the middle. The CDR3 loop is CASSFWGANTGELFF. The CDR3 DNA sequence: TGTGCCAGCAGTTTTTGGGGCGCAAACACCGGGGAGCTGTTTTTT.

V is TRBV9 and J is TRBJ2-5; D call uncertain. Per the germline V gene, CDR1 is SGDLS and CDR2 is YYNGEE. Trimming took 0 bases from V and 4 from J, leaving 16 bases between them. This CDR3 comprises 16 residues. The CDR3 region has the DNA TGTGCCAGCAGCGTAGGCTATCGTCTTCAAGGAGAGACCCAGTACTTC. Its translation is CASSVGYRLQGETQYF.

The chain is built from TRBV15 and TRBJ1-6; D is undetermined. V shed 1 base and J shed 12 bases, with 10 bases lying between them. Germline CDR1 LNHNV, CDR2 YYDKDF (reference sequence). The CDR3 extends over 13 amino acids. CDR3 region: CATSRGVGIPLHF. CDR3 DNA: TGTGCCACCAGCAGAGGAGTCGGCATACCCCTCCACTTT.

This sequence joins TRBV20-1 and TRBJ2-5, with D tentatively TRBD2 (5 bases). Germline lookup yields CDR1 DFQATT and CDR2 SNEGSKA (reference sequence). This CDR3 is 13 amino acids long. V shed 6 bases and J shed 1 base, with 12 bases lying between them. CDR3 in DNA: TGCAGTGCCAGCGGAGACGTCCAAGAGACCCAGTACTTC. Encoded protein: CSASGDVQETQYF.

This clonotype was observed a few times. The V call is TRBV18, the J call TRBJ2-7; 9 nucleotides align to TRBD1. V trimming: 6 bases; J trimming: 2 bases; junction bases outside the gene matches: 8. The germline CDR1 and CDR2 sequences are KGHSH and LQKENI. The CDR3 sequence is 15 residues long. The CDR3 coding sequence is TGTGCCAGCTCCCCCGGGACAGGGAACCCCTACGAGCAGTACGTC. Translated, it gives CASSPGTGNPYEQYV.

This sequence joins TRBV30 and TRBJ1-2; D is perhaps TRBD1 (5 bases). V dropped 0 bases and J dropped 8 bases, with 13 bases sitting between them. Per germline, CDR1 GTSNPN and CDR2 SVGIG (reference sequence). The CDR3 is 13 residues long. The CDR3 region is CAWSVTVTDGYTF. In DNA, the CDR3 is TGTGCCTGGAGTGTAACGGTGACAGACGGCTACACCTTC.

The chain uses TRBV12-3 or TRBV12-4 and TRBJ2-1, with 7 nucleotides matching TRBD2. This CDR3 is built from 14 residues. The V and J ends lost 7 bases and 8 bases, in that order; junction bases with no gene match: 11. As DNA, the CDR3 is TGTGCCAGCACCCACCCGGGACTAAGCCATGAGCAGTTCTTC. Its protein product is CASTHPGLSHEQFF.

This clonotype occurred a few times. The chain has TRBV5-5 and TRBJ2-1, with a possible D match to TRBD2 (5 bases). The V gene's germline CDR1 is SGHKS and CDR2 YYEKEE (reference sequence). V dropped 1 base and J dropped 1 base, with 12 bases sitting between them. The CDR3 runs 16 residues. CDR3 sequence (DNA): TGTGCCAGCAGCTTGCTTAGGGAGTTGTCCTACAATGAGCAGTTCTTC. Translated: CASSLLRELSYNEQFF.